Each of the 30 T cell receptor beta chains below was sequenced from the same sample in a study of cytomegalovirus exposure and HLA in healthy donors. PCR primers comprised 60 Vbeta and 13 Jbeta primers. Clones were sequenced by immunoSEQ multiplex PCR, and TCRdb holds only the in-frame ones, with some missing. Of roughly 77,000 clones listed, about two thirds were seen once; the top ten hold about 12%. Specimen: PBMCs. The receptors originated from a woman aged 40 to 55 in good health and CMV-seropositive.

On this clone: Other DNA sequences of this sample code for an identical CDR3. This rearrangement joins TRBV6-5 to TRBJ2-1, with 9 bases that match TRBD1. There are 16 residues in the CDR3. With 0 bases clipped from V and 5 bases from J, the junction kept 5 bases outside the gene matches. Looked up from germline, CDR1 is MNHEY and CDR2 is SVGAGI. CDR3 region: CASSYSWTGDHNEQFF. CDR3 in DNA: TGTGCCAGCAGTTACTCGTGGACAGGGGACCACAATGAGCAGTTCTTC.

The chain links TRBV2 to TRBJ2-7, with TRBD2 matching 9 bases. Losses at the gene ends were 4 bases for V and 5 bases for J; bases not matched to a gene: 15. The CDR3 is made up of 17 amino acids. CDR1 and CDR2 (germline): SNHLY, FYNNEI. CDR3 DNA: TGTGCCAGCAGTGGAGATTCCGTGGGCGGGGGGGCAGACGAGCAGTACTTC. Translation gives CASSGDSVGGGADEQYF. Combining the CDR3 with reference TRBV2 and TRBJ2-7 gives the whole variable domain EPEVTQTPSHQVTQMGQEVILRCVPISNHLYFYWYRQILGQKVEFLVSFYNNEISEKSEIFDDQFSVERPDGSNFTLKIRSTKLEDSAMYFCASSGDSVGGGADEQYFGPGTRLTVT.

The chain has TRBV11-2 and TRBJ2-1, with TRBD1 matching over 10 bases. The CDR3 runs to 15 residues. Germline loops: CDR1 SGHAT, CDR2 FQNNGV. Unmatched junction bases numbered 4, after V lost 4 bases and J lost 4 bases. This CDR3 reads CASSSRQGAYNEQFF. CDR3 DNA: TGTGCCAGCAGCTCCAGACAGGGGGCTTACAATGAGCAGTTCTTC.

Concerning this clone itself: At one end, the junction sequence differs from germline, possibly due to a read error. The chain joins TRBV7-7 to TRBJ2-2; 8 bases fit TRBD2. CDR3 length equals 14 residues. The germline V gene encodes CDR1 SSHAT and CDR2 FNYEAQ (reference sequence). The CDR3 region has the DNA TGTGCTAGCAGCTTTTCGGGGGGGCCGGGGGAGCTGTTTTTT. Translated: CASSFSGGPGELFF.

This rearrangement joins TRBV6-1 to TRBJ2-1; 7 nucleotides agree with TRBD1. Looked up from germline, CDR1 is MNHNS and CDR2 is SASEGT. After removal of 5 bases from V and 2 bases from J, the junction contained 3 bases not matched to a gene. This CDR3 spans 14 amino acids. Here the CDR3 DNA reads TGTGCCAGCAGTCCGGGACAGCCCTACAATGAGCAGTTCTTC. It codes for CASSPGQPYNEQFF.

This clone was seen a single time. J is TRBJ1-6 and V is TRBV6-1, with D unresolved. Between the trimmed V and J ends, which lost 4 bases and 0 bases, there was a span of 13 bases. The CDR3 covers 17 residues. From germline, CDR1 is MNHNS and CDR2 SASEGT. CDR3 nucleotide sequence: TGTGCCAGCAGTGGGGCGCCGGGGAGCTCCTATAATTCACCCCTCCACTTT. It yields the protein CASSGAPGSSYNSPLHF.

The chain links TRBV6-5 to TRBJ1-1; D is perhaps TRBD1 (5 bases). CDR1 and CDR2 (germline): MNHEY, SVGAGI. V dropped 6 bases and J dropped 5 bases, with 10 bases sitting between them. The CDR3 has 12 residues. The CDR3 coding sequence is TGTGCCAGCAGGACTAGGGGAACTGAAGCTTTCTTT. Residues: CASRTRGTEAFF.

This chain connects TRBV5-6 to TRBJ1-1; weak D call: TRBD1 (5 bases). The germline V gene encodes CDR1 SGHDT and CDR2 YYEEEE. This CDR3 comprises 15 residues. V was cut by 0 bases and J by 0 bases, with 9 bases left in between. DNA for the CDR3: TGTGCCAGCAGCTTGGAGACAGCCATGAACACTGAAGCTTTCTTT. Its protein is CASSLETAMNTEAFF. The complete variable domain, with remaining parts taken from reference TRBV5-6 and TRBJ1-1, reads DAGVTQSPTHLIKTRGQQVTLRCSPKSGHDTVSWYQQALGQGPQFIFQYYEEEERQRGNFPDRFSGHQFPNYSSELNVNALLLGDSALYLCASSLETAMNTEAFFGQGTRLTVV.

The CDR3 sequence: CASSLEGVYGYTF. CDR3 sequence (DNA): TGTGCCAGCAGCTTGGAGGGGGTCTATGGCTACACCTTC. The chain couples TRBV5-5 to TRBJ1-2, with D perhaps TRBD1 (6 bases). The CDR3 length is 13 residues. V was shortened by 0 bases and J by 4 bases, with 7 bases between the two germline ends. The V gene's germline CDR1 is SGHKS and CDR2 YYEKEE (reference sequence).

This clone was recorded a few times. The rearrangement uses TRBV7-9 and TRBJ2-3, with 8 bases aligning to TRBD1. CDR1 and CDR2 (germline): SEHNR, FQNEAQ (reference sequence). This CDR3 comprises 15 residues. Trimming cost V 8 bases and J 2 bases; bases outside gene matches: 9. The chain's CDR3 is CASGPADRDTDTQYF. CDR3 DNA: TGTGCCAGCGGGCCGGCGGACAGGGACACAGATACGCAGTATTTT.

The J gene is TRBJ2-7, the V gene TRBV11-3, with D unclear. Trimming took 0 bases from V and 4 from J, leaving 10 bases between them. The germline V gene encodes CDR1 SGHNT and CDR2 YENEEA. The CDR3 spans 14 residues. In DNA, the CDR3 is TGTGCCAGCAGCTTAGAGGCAGAATTGTACGAGCAGTACTTC. Translation: CASSLEAELYEQYF.

The J gene is TRBJ1-2, the V gene TRBV7-8; the D is unclear. Germline V gene sequence: CDR1 SGHVS, CDR2 FQNEAQ. The V and J ends lost 7 bases and 2 bases respectively, with 11 bases between them. This CDR3 contains 13 residues. CDR3 region: CASTRDGNYGYTF. Here the CDR3 DNA reads TGTGCCAGCACACGGGATGGAAACTATGGCTACACCTTC.

The chain uses TRBV11-2 and TRBJ2-7; 9 nucleotides match TRBD1. V shed 3 bases and J 4 bases; nucleotides not matched to a gene: 10. The CDR3 is 16 residues long. Germline values: CDR1 SGHAT, CDR2 FQNNGV. Here the CDR3 reads CASSLGNRGPVYEQYF. CDR3 sequence (DNA): TGTGCCAGCAGCTTGGGGAACAGGGGGCCGGTGTACGAGCAGTACTTC.

V and J are TRBV29-1 and TRBJ2-5; D unresolved. Germline V gene data show CDR1 as SQVTM and CDR2 as ANQGSEA. The CDR3 is made up of 12 amino acids. V lost 4 bases and J lost 2, with 8 bases in between. The CDR3 reads CSVATMQETQYF. The CDR3 nucleotides read TGCAGCGTTGCGACAATGCAAGAGACCCAGTACTTC.

The CDR3 sequence: CASSLERMNTEAFF. For the CDR3, the DNA is TGCGCCAGCAGCTTGGAGCGGATGAACACTGAAGCTTTCTTT. The V and J genes are TRBV5-1 and TRBJ1-1; unclear D gene. The V gene lost 0 bases and the J gene lost 0 bases, with 6 bases spanning the gap. Germline values: CDR1 SGHRS, CDR2 YFSETQ. The CDR3 sequence is 14 residues long.

The CDR3 here is CASGAAGLWGNEQFF. CDR3 sequence (DNA): TGTGCTAGTGGTGCCGCGGGCCTTTGGGGCAATGAGCAGTTCTTC. The rearrangement links TRBV12-5 to TRBJ2-1; D is possibly TRBD2 (5 bases). Between the trimmed V and J ends, which lost 5 bases and 6 bases, there was a span of 17 bases. CDR1 LGHNT and CDR2 FRNRAP come from the germline V gene. The CDR3 has 15 residues.

The chain couples TRBV6-5 to TRBJ2-7, with D possibly TRBD2 on 6 matching bases. The V gene lost 6 bases and the J gene lost 6 bases, with 21 bases spanning the gap. This CDR3 has 15 amino acids. Germline CDR1 and CDR2: MNHEY and SVGAGI. The CDR3 region has the DNA TGTGCCAGCAGCCCTGGACTAACCCGGAGTCGCGAGCAGTACTTC. It is translated as CASSPGLTRSREQYF.

This clone was recorded only once. The CDR3 loop is CASSFVGTPWEQYF. For the CDR3, the DNA is TGTGCCAGCAGTTTCGTGGGGACTCCATGGGAGCAGTACTTC. The genes are TRBV27 and TRBJ2-7; D may be TRBD2 (6 bases). This CDR3 is 14 amino acids long. Germline V gene data show CDR1 as MNHEY and CDR2 as SMNVEV (reference sequence). The ends were cut back, 3 bases at V and 7 bases at J, with 16 bases in the middle.

The chain is built from TRBV11-1 and TRBJ1-4, with 8 bases matching TRBD1. The length of the CDR3 is 14 residues. Germline-derived CDR1 and CDR2 are SGHAT and FQDESV (reference sequence). With 5 bases clipped from V and 8 bases from J, the junction kept 7 bases outside the gene matches. Here the CDR3 reads CASSVGQGAEKLFF. For the CDR3, the DNA is TGTGCCAGCAGCGTCGGACAGGGAGCCGAAAAACTGTTTTTT.

The chain carries TRBV5-6 and TRBJ2-1; TRBD2 aligns across 12 bases. Germline assignment: CDR1 SGHDT and CDR2 YYEEEE. With 4 bases clipped from V and 3 bases from J, the junction kept 5 bases outside the gene matches. The length of the CDR3 is 16 residues. This CDR3 is CASSPTSGGLYNEQFF. The CDR3 nucleotides are TGTGCCAGCAGCCCGACTAGCGGGGGCCTCTACAATGAGCAGTTCTTC.

V is TRBV13 and J is TRBJ2-3; a possible D gene is TRBD1 (6 bases). Germline CDR1 reads PRHDT; CDR2 reads FYEKMQ (reference sequence). Trimming stripped 3 bases from V and 1 base from J, with 14 bases between. This CDR3 spans 16 amino acids. CDR3 sequence: CASSLIWAGGTDTQYF. CDR3 DNA sequence: TGTGCCAGCAGCTTGATTTGGGCAGGGGGCACAGATACGCAGTATTTT.

This chain uses TRBV6-5 with TRBJ1-2; TRBD1 might be the D (6 bases). The CDR3 is made up of 14 amino acids. V was trimmed by 5 bases and J by 3 bases, leaving 13 bases between them. Per the germline V gene, CDR1 is MNHEY and CDR2 is SVGAGI. DNA for the CDR3: TGTGCCAGCAGTGGGTGGACAGAAGACTATGGCTACACCTTC. It encodes CASSGWTEDYGYTF.

The chain joins TRBV29-1 to TRBJ1-5; D remains unclear. Per the germline V gene, CDR1 is SQVTM and CDR2 is ANQGSEA. Trimming pared 3 bases from V and 0 bases from J, leaving 9 bases between. This CDR3 region has 14 residues. This CDR3 reads CSVDRRISNQPQHF. The CDR3 region has the DNA TGCAGCGTTGATCGCAGAATTAGCAATCAGCCCCAGCATTTT.

This chain connects TRBV5-5 to TRBJ1-3, with 8 bases that match TRBD1. Germline V gene sequence: CDR1 SGHKS, CDR2 YYEKEE (reference sequence). V lost 5 bases to trimming and J lost 4 bases; unmatched junction nucleotides: 14. The CDR3 spans 17 residues. The CDR3 here is CASRLAPSTGVGNTIYF. As DNA, the CDR3 is TGTGCCAGCAGATTAGCCCCTTCGACAGGGGTCGGAAACACCATATATTTT.

J is TRBJ1-1 and V is TRBV5-4; D not certain. Germline CDR1 and CDR2: SGHNT and YYREEE (reference sequence). The CDR3 extends over 14 amino acids. Trimming pared 1 base from V and 0 bases from J, leaving 7 bases between. The chain's CDR3 is CASSLTQVNTEAFF. CDR3 nucleotides: TGTGCCAGCAGCTTGACGCAGGTGAACACTGAAGCTTTCTTT.

CDR3 residues: CASSQQETQYF. Here the CDR3 DNA reads TGTGCCAGCAGCCAACAAGAGACCCAGTACTTC. The chain has TRBV11-1 and TRBJ2-5; D remains ambiguous. Germline assignment: CDR1 SGHAT and CDR2 FQDESV (reference sequence). Trimming removed 5 bases at V and 2 bases at J, with 3 bases between. The length of the CDR3 is 11 residues.

This clone is categorized as medium-sized. The chain links TRBV6-4 to TRBJ2-6; D is uncertain. Germline CDR1 is MRHNA and CDR2 is SNTAGT. This CDR3 comprises 15 residues. Trimming removed 2 bases from V and 0 bases from J, with 5 bases in between. The DNA of the CDR3 is TGTGCCAGCAGTGACAGACACTCTGGGGCCAACGTCCTGACTTTC. It encodes CASSDRHSGANVLTF.

The chain employs TRBV15 and TRBJ2-6; the D gene is possibly TRBD2 (6 bases). Germline values: CDR1 LNHNV, CDR2 YYDKDF (reference sequence). V lost 0 bases to trimming and J lost 1 base, with 7 bases between them. This CDR3 contains 16 residues. The CDR3 DNA is TGTGCCACCAGCAGAGATGGAGGGTCTGGGGCCAACGTCCTGACTTTC. Translation: CATSRDGGSGANVLTF.

The chain couples TRBV9 to TRBJ1-1, with D perhaps matching TRBD1 (5 bases). The germline V and J ends were trimmed by 4 bases and 5 bases, with 15 bases remaining between them. The germline V gene encodes CDR1 SGDLS and CDR2 YYNGEE. The CDR3 extends over 14 amino acids. The chain's CDR3 is CASSRDPGDTEAFF. In nucleotides, the CDR3 is TGTGCCAGCAGCAGAGATCCGGGGGATACTGAAGCTTTCTTT.

The chain combines TRBV7-9 with TRBJ1-2, with D perhaps matching TRBD1 (6 bases). Trimming pared 5 bases from V and 9 bases from J, leaving 16 bases between. Germline V CDR1 and CDR2: SEHNR, FQNEAQ (reference sequence). The CDR3 runs to 13 residues. CDR3: CASSQHSGVSYTF. DNA for the CDR3: TGTGCCAGCAGCCAGCATTCAGGGGTGAGCTACACCTTC.